Listed below are T cell receptor beta chains from one sample, sequenced in a study of cytomegalovirus exposure and HLA in healthy donors. Generated by immunoSEQ multiplex PCR, the TCRdb table keeps only in-frame clones and is missing some. Of some 130,000 clones in the sample, roughly 60% were seen once. Sequencing was performed on PBMCs. Every receptor here comes from a woman in her thirties or forties in good health and CMV-seronegative. Both conserved end residues are part of each CDR3. A D gene is named only where the DNA matches it firmly. Expanded clones get a size class; other rows say once, few or many, or leave the size out.

cdr3_aa | cdr3_nt | d_call | j_call | clone_size | v_call
CASSGGSGQGGTEAFF | TGTGCCAGCAGCGGGGGATCAGGACAGGGCGGCACTGAAGCTTTCTTT | TRBD1 | TRBJ1-1 | NA | TRBV5-4
CASSLLAGGYNEQFF | TGTGCCAGCAGTTTACTAGCGGGGGGTTACAATGAGCAGTTCTTC | TRBD2 | TRBJ2-1 | NA | TRBV6-5
CASSIDRTRATNQPQHF | TGTGCCAGTAGTATAGATCGTACCAGGGCTACAAATCAGCCCCAGCATTTT | NA | TRBJ1-5 | few | TRBV19
CASRFRDGYTF | TGTGCCAGCAGATTCAGGGATGGCTACACCTTC | NA | TRBJ1-2 | NA | TRBV2
CASSTTGYGYTF | TGTGCCAGCTCTACCACAGGTTATGGCTACACCTTC | NA | TRBJ1-2 | NA | TRBV25-1
CASRTGLAGGGTGELFF | TGTGCCAGCAGAACGGGACTAGCGGGGGGCGGAACCGGGGAGCTGTTTTTT | TRBD2 | TRBJ2-2 | NA | TRBV27
CASSSPGGAEFF | TGTGCCAGCAGTTCGCCAGGGGGCGCGGAGTTCTTC | TRBD1 | TRBJ2-1 | NA | TRBV27
CASSSRPASGGVGNTGELFF | TGTGCCAGCAGCTCCCGACCGGCTAGCGGGGGGGTCGGCAACACCGGGGAGCTGTTTTTT | TRBD2 | TRBJ2-2 | NA | TRBV7-6
CASSLLAATGELFF | TGTGCCAGCAGCCTGTTAGCGGCGACCGGGGAGCTGTTTTTT | NA | TRBJ2-2 | NA | TRBV11-1
CASSLGPGLINEQFF | TGTGCCAGCAGCTTAGGGCCGGGACTCATAAATGAGCAGTTCTTC | NA | TRBJ2-1 | few | TRBV7-8
CASNGLAGQETQYF | TGCGCCAGCAATGGACTAGCGGGGCAAGAGACCCAGTACTTC | TRBD2 | TRBJ2-5 | NA | TRBV5-1
CASSFGDRLNTEAFF | TGTGCCAGCAGTTTTGGGGACAGGCTGAACACTGAAGCTTTCTTT | TRBD1 | TRBJ1-1 | NA | TRBV27
CASSRSGILAGGEQYF | TGTGCCAGCAGTCGCTCGGGGATCCTAGCGGGAGGCGAGCAGTACTTC | TRBD2 | TRBJ2-7 | NA | TRBV28
CASSENRNTEAFF | TGTGCCAGCAGTGAAAACAGGAACACTGAAGCTTTCTTT | NA | TRBJ1-1 | NA | TRBV27
CAWKRPANTEAFF | TGTGCCTGGAAGCGGCCGGCGAACACTGAAGCTTTCTTT | NA | TRBJ1-1 | NA | TRBV30
CASSPRGETDTQYF | TGTGCCAGCAGTCCCCGGGGGGAGACAGATACGCAGTATTTT | TRBD2 | TRBJ2-3 | NA | TRBV28
CASSVEWQGFGGYTF | TGTGCCAGCAGCGTAGAGTGGCAGGGTTTTGGTGGCTACACCTTC | NA | TRBJ1-2 | NA | TRBV9
CASTPGQGVSGANVLTF | TGTGCCAGCACCCCCGGACAGGGCGTCTCTGGGGCCAACGTCCTGACTTTC | TRBD1 | TRBJ2-6 | NA | TRBV28
CASMGQFYGYTF | TGTGCCAGCATGGGACAGTTCTATGGCTACACCTTC | TRBD1 | TRBJ1-2 | NA | TRBV2
CASSLAQTANYGYTF | TGCGCCAGCAGCTTGGCCCAGACAGCTAACTATGGCTACACCTTC | NA | TRBJ1-2 | few | TRBV5-1
CASSFGGFEVEQYF | TGTGCCAGCAGCTTTGGGGGGTTCGAGGTAGAGCAGTACTTC | NA | TRBJ2-7 | NA | TRBV7-8
CASSPDRLGNQPQHF | TGTGCCAGCAGCCCAGACAGGCTTGGCAATCAGCCCCAGCATTTT | NA | TRBJ1-5 | NA | TRBV7-8
CASSLEANTEAFF | TGTGCCAGCAGTTTAGAGGCGAACACTGAAGCTTTCTTT | NA | TRBJ1-1 | NA | TRBV28
CASSLTGDGYTF | TGTGCCAGCAGCCTCACAGGGGATGGCTACACCTTC | TRBD1 | TRBJ1-2 | NA | TRBV7-9
CSAAPGPEAFF | TGCAGTGCCGCCCCAGGGCCCGAAGCTTTCTTT | NA | TRBJ1-1 | few | TRBV20-1
CAWLKRQEDGYEQYF | TGTGCCTGGTTAAAACGACAGGAAGATGGGTACGAGCAGTACTTC | NA | TRBJ2-7 | few | TRBV30
CAIREGTGGPNEKLFF | TGTGCCATCAGGGAGGGGACAGGGGGCCCTAATGAAAAACTGTTTTTT | TRBD1 | TRBJ1-4 | NA | TRBV10-3
CASSGRGEAFF | TGTGCCAGCAGTGGTAGGGGTGAAGCTTTCTTT | NA | TRBJ1-1 | NA | TRBV25-1
CASSPQSGTGISYEQYF | TGCGCCAGCAGCCCACAGTCGGGGACAGGGATTTCCTACGAGCAGTACTTC | TRBD1 | TRBJ2-7 | NA | TRBV4-1
CASSQGGNYGYTF | TGTGCCAGCAGCCAAGGAGGGAACTATGGCTACACCTTC | NA | TRBJ1-2 | NA | TRBV6-5
CASSEAGLAQYF | TGTGCCAGCAGTGAAGCGGGGCTGGCGCAGTATTTT | NA | TRBJ2-3 | NA | TRBV6-1